Presented here are 23 T cell receptor beta chains from one specimen sequenced in a study of blood T cell repertoires in COVID-19. The protocol was immunoSEQ multiplex PCR, while the TCRdb copy is restricted to in-frame clones and leaves out a portion. The sample holds about 250,000 clones, less than 85% seen once. Material for sequencing was peripheral blood. These receptors all come from a woman aged 80 or over with active or convalescent COVID-19.

V usage is TRBV5-4 and J usage is TRBJ1-2, with 10 nucleotides matching TRBD1. Germline V gene lookup returns CDR1 SGHNT and CDR2 YYREEE (reference sequence). Unmatched junction bases numbered 4, after V lost 4 bases and J lost 4 bases. CDR3 length: 14 residues. In DNA, the CDR3 is TGTGCCAGCAGCGAGACAGGGGGCGGCTATGGCTACACCTTC. Amino acids: CASSETGGGYGYTF.

This sequence joins TRBV7-2 and TRBJ2-7, with 12 bases identical to TRBD2. The V gene's germline CDR1 is SGHTA and CDR2 FQGNSA. This CDR3 contains 15 residues. The V segment lost 6 bases and the J segment 2 bases; nucleotides outside the gene matches: 5. This CDR3 reads CASRPRLAGAYEQYF. The CDR3 DNA sequence: TGTGCCAGCAGACCAAGACTAGCGGGAGCCTACGAGCAGTACTTC.

The sample holds a few counts of this clone. This chain connects TRBV19 to TRBJ2-2, with TRBD2 as a possible D gene (5 bases). V dropped 5 bases and J dropped 0 bases, with 7 bases sitting between them. This CDR3 is 14 amino acids long. CDR1 is LNHDA and CDR2 is SQIVND in the germline V gene (reference sequence). The DNA of the CDR3 is TGTGCCAGTAGTTCCGGGGCGAACACCGGGGAGCTGTTTTTT. This codes for CASSSGANTGELFF.

The chain combines TRBV25-1 with TRBJ1-2; weak D call: TRBD1 (6 bases). V was clipped by 6 bases and J by 6 bases, with 14 bases between them. CDR3 size: 13 residues. Germline V gene data show CDR1 as MGHDK and CDR2 as SYGVNS. The CDR3 protein is CASRRSGDDGYTF. In DNA form, the CDR3 reads TGTGCCAGCAGACGTTCAGGGGACGATGGCTACACCTTC.

The chain combines TRBV29-1 with TRBJ1-2; no reliable D call. The V gene lost 7 bases and the J gene lost 3 bases, with 12 bases spanning the gap. There are 12 residues in the CDR3. CDR1 SQVTM and CDR2 ANQGSEA come from the germline V gene. The chain's CDR3 is CSAGDGYYGYTF. The CDR3 nucleotides are TGCAGCGCAGGAGACGGATACTATGGCTACACCTTC.

The rearrangement joins TRBV10-3 to TRBJ1-3; 7 nucleotides agree with TRBD1. V shed 4 bases and J 2 bases; nucleotides not matched to a gene: 5. The CDR3 has 15 residues. Germline assignment: CDR1 ENHRY and CDR2 SYGVKD. The chain's CDR3 is CAISGPQGPGNTIYF. In DNA, the CDR3 is TGTGCCATCAGTGGCCCACAGGGGCCTGGAAACACCATATATTTT.

This clone was seen only a few times. The chain is built from TRBV27 and TRBJ2-1, with 12 bases aligning to TRBD2. With 2 bases clipped from V and 9 bases from J, the junction kept 20 bases outside the gene matches. CDR1 and CDR2 (germline): MNHEY, SMNVEV (reference sequence). The CDR3 sequence is 20 residues long. CDR3 DNA sequence: TGTGCCAGCAGTTTAGAACCCCGGGCCCCGACTAGCGGGAGTTCCGGTGAGCAGTTCTTC. Protein: CASSLEPRAPTSGSSGEQFF.

The V call is TRBV4-1, the J call TRBJ2-3, with D hard to call. Germline-derived CDR1 and CDR2 are MGHRA and YSYEKL. The V end was cut by 5 bases, the J end by 9 bases, with 18 bases between. This CDR3 contains 14 residues. The CDR3 sequence is CASSKRSRDGTQYF. CDR3 bases: TGCGCCAGCAGCAAGAGGAGTAGAGACGGGACGCAGTATTTT.

The rearrangement joins TRBV10-3 to TRBJ2-3, with TRBD2 identical over 11 bases. CDR1 is ENHRY and CDR2 is SYGVKD in the germline V gene. The CDR3 spans 16 residues. V was pared by 6 bases and J by 1 base, with 6 bases of the junction left unmatched. This chain's CDR3 is CAISGVLAGGTDTQYF. The CDR3 DNA follows: TGTGCCATCAGCGGTGTACTAGCGGGAGGCACAGATACGCAGTATTTT.

The V and J genes are TRBV19 and TRBJ1-4; 9 positions agree with TRBD1. The CDR3 loop spans 16 amino acids. Germline-derived CDR1 and CDR2 are LNHDA and SQIVND (reference sequence). Trimming at V came to 1 base and at J to 0 bases, leaving 0 bases not matched to a gene. Here the CDR3 reads CASSIGQGATNEKLFF. CDR3 DNA sequence: TGTGCCAGTAGTATAGGACAGGGGGCAACTAATGAAAAACTGTTTTTT.

This clone appeared a few times. V usage is TRBV30 and J usage is TRBJ1-6, with D tentatively TRBD1 (5 bases). Germline V lookup: CDR1 GTSNPN, CDR2 SVGIG (reference sequence). V was shortened by 1 base and J by 10 bases, with 26 bases between the two germline ends. This CDR3 has 18 residues. CDR3 sequence: CAWSAGRGTRILVSPLHF. CDR3 nucleotide sequence: TGTGCCTGGAGTGCAGGTCGGGGGACCCGAATCTTAGTGTCACCCCTCCACTTT.

The rearrangement links TRBV5-6 to TRBJ2-7; TRBD2 matches 7 bases. From germline, CDR1 is SGHDT and CDR2 YYEEEE. V dropped 5 bases and J dropped 5; count of bases not matched to a gene: 16. This CDR3 region has 16 residues. Written as DNA, the CDR3 is TGTGCCAGCAGGACGGGGGGACTCGCGAGCTGGGACGAGCAGTACTTC. Its protein product is CASRTGGLASWDEQYF. The full variable domain, in which reference TRBV5-6 and TRBJ2-7 provide the parts outside the CDR3, is DAGVTQSPTHLIKTRGQQVTLRCSPKSGHDTVSWYQQALGQGPQFIFQYYEEEERQRGNFPDRFSGHQFPNYSSELNVNALLLGDSALYLCASRTGGLASWDEQYFGPGTRLTVT.

CDR3: CASSSYYGYTF. The DNA for the CDR3 is TGTGCCAGCAGCTCCTACTATGGCTACACCTTC. This sequence joins TRBV28 and TRBJ1-2, with no clear D. CDR1 and CDR2 (germline): MDHEN, SYDVKM. The CDR3 totals 11 residues. Trimming stripped 6 bases from V and 3 bases from J, with 5 bases between.

The chain uses TRBV10-1 and TRBJ1-2; tentative D call: TRBD1 (6 bases). V dropped 3 bases and J dropped 8 bases, with 22 bases sitting between them. CDR3 size: 16 residues. Germline V lookup: CDR1 WNHNN, CDR2 SYGVQD (reference sequence). The CDR3 nucleotides are TGCGCCAGCAGTGATGAAGCCAATACAGGGATCTCGGGCTACACCTTC. Amino acid sequence: CASSDEANTGISGYTF.

In this sample, this clone turned up a few times. The V call is TRBV29-1, the J call TRBJ1-3; D may be TRBD1 (5 bases). Between the trimmed V and J ends, which lost 4 bases and 0 bases, there was a span of 13 bases. The CDR3 spans 15 residues. CDR1 and CDR2 from the germline V gene are SQVTM and ANQGSEA. The CDR3: CSVAAGLISGNTIYF. The CDR3 DNA is TGCAGCGTTGCTGCAGGGTTAATCTCTGGAAACACCATATATTTT. Full variable domain (missing parts from reference TRBV29-1 and TRBJ1-3): SAVISQKPSRDICQRGTSLTIQCQVDSQVTMMFWYRQQPGQSLTLIATANQGSEATYESGFVIDKFPISRPNLTFSTLTVSNMSPEDSSIYLCSVAAGLISGNTIYFGEGSWLTVV.

The chain recombines TRBV7-8 with TRBJ1-5; TRBD1 might be the D (6 bases). The CDR3 extends over 13 amino acids. Trimming took 5 bases from V and 4 from J, leaving 9 bases between them. Germline assignment: CDR1 SGHVS and CDR2 FQNEAQ. This chain's CDR3 is CASSGQTNQPQHF. The CDR3, as DNA: TGTGCCAGCAGCGGACAGACAAATCAGCCCCAGCATTTT.

The CDR3: CASSLYASYLLNEQFF. The CDR3 nucleotides read TGTGCCAGCAGCTTATACGCCTCCTACTTACTCAATGAGCAGTTCTTC. V usage is TRBV11-2 and J usage is TRBJ2-1; no clear D. The V end was cut by 2 bases, the J end by 6 bases, with 17 bases between. In germline, CDR1 is SGHAT, CDR2 FQNNGV. The CDR3 extends over 16 amino acids.

The chain joins TRBV5-6 to TRBJ2-7; D gene ambiguous. This CDR3 has 11 amino acids. In germline, CDR1 is SGHDT, CDR2 YYEEEE. Between the trimmed V and J ends, which lost 0 bases and 6 bases, there was a span of 4 bases. The CDR3 bases are TGTGCCAGCAGCTTGGCGGTCGAGCAGTACTTC. Protein sequence: CASSLAVEQYF. Full variable domain (missing parts from reference TRBV5-6 and TRBJ2-7): DAGVTQSPTHLIKTRGQQVTLRCSPKSGHDTVSWYQQALGQGPQFIFQYYEEEERQRGNFPDRFSGHQFPNYSSELNVNALLLGDSALYLCASSLAVEQYFGPGTRLTVT.

This chain connects TRBV5-1 to TRBJ2-2; D uncertain. Per germline, CDR1 SGHRS and CDR2 YFSETQ. This CDR3 region has 14 residues. V was trimmed by 3 bases and J by 0 bases, leaving 6 bases between them. In DNA, the CDR3 is TGCGCCAGCAGCTCCGGTTCGAACACCGGGGAGCTGTTTTTT. It yields the protein CASSSGSNTGELFF.

The gene calls are TRBV6-5 and TRBJ1-1; 12 nucleotides match TRBD1. Germline CDR1 is MNHEY and CDR2 is SVGAGI. The CDR3 is 14 amino acids. Trimming at V came to 7 bases and at J to 10 bases, leaving 10 bases not matched to a gene. The CDR3 nucleotides read TGTGCCAGCATCCGGGACAGGGGGCAACAGACAGCTTTCTTT. It translates to CASIRDRGQQTAFF.

The chain couples TRBV4-1 to TRBJ2-1, with TRBD2 matching over 11 bases. This CDR3 has 16 amino acids. J lost 7 bases, V lost 0 bases, and 5 bases had no gene match. Per germline, CDR1 MGHRA and CDR2 YSYEKL. Written as DNA, the CDR3 is TGCGCCAGCAGCCAAGACCGACTAGCGGGGTATAATGAGCAGTTCTTC. This sequence encodes CASSQDRLAGYNEQFF.

This chain connects TRBV19 to TRBJ2-5, with 8 nucleotides matching TRBD1. Germline V CDR1 and CDR2: LNHDA, SQIVND (reference sequence). V dropped 5 bases and J dropped 2; count of bases not matched to a gene: 4. This CDR3 contains 14 residues. The CDR3 region has the DNA TGTGCCAGTAGTTCGACAGGGGCTCAAGAGACCCAGTACTTC. Translating gives CASSSTGAQETQYF.

This clone was seen a single time. The V gene is TRBV18, the J gene TRBJ1-1; D is unclear. Trimming removed 0 bases from V and 0 bases from J, with 8 bases in between. In germline, CDR1 is KGHSH, CDR2 LQKENI. CDR3 size: 15 residues. DNA for the CDR3: TGTGCCAGCTCACCACCTCGGGAGCTGAACACTGAAGCTTTCTTT. Amino acid sequence: CASSPPRELNTEAFF.